The rows below give T cell receptor beta chains drawn from one sample of a study of T cell responses to AZD1222 COVID-19 vaccine. TCRdb keeps only in-frame clones here, not all; method: immunoSEQ multiplex PCR. The data show 140,000 or so clones, with around 90% seen just once and roughly 1.5% held by the top ten. Sequencing was performed on peripheral blood, taken 28 days after the second AZD1222 dose. Receptors were obtained from an adult who received the AZD1222 COVID-19 vaccine. Each CDR3 is given with its conserved first and last residue. The order of the fields is CDR3 protein, CDR3 DNA, J gene, D gene, clone size, V gene. D genes are given only for firm matches. Only part of the rows carry a size: once, few, many, or a class if the clone is expanded.

CASSVGEISKRQAQYF | TGTGCCAGCAGCGTAGGGGAGATATCCAAGAGACAGGCCCAGTACTTC | TRBJ2-5 | NA | NA | TRBV9
CASSFTGIIYEQYF | TGTGCCAGCAGTTTTACCGGGATCATATACGAGCAGTACTTC | TRBJ2-7 | NA | once | TRBV28
CASSLWESSYNSPLHF | TGTGCCAGCAGCTTATGGGAGAGCTCCTATAATTCACCCCTCCACTTT | TRBJ1-6 | NA | NA | TRBV7-9
CASSELGGAPGTQYF | TGTGCCAGCAGTGAACTGGGCGGGGCGCCGGGGACCCAGTACTTC | TRBJ2-5 | NA | few | TRBV25-1
CASSTGQGESDTQYF | TGTGCCAGCAGTACCGGACAGGGCGAATCAGATACGCAGTATTTT | TRBJ2-3 | TRBD1 | NA | TRBV6-2/TRBV6-3
CASPKGGGYEQYF | TGTGCCAGCCCCAAGGGGGGGGGCTACGAGCAGTACTTC | TRBJ2-7 | NA | NA | TRBV3-1/TRBV3-2
CASSQRGANEKLFF | TGTGCCAGCTCACAAAGAGGAGCTAATGAAAAACTGTTTTTT | TRBJ1-4 | NA | NA | TRBV18
CAISQPDRDEQFF | TGTGCCATCAGTCAACCCGACAGGGATGAGCAGTTCTTC | TRBJ2-1 | TRBD1 | NA | TRBV10-3
CASGLVPSGISNLPPGTQYF | TGTGCTAGTGGTTTGGTACCTAGCGGGATCTCAAACCTTCCACCGGGGACCCAGTACTTC | TRBJ2-5 | TRBD2 | NA | TRBV12-5
CASSSSTDTQYF | TGTGCCAGCAGTTCTAGCACAGATACGCAGTATTTT | TRBJ2-3 | NA | NA | TRBV6-2/TRBV6-3
CATSGDRESEKTQYF | TGTGCCACCAGTGGGGACAGGGAGTCTGAAAAGACCCAGTACTTC | TRBJ2-5 | TRBD1 | once | TRBV24-1
CASSSRIFQETQYF | TGTGCCAGCAGCTCCAGAATATTCCAAGAGACCCAGTACTTC | TRBJ2-5 | NA | NA | TRBV13
CASSSGTGGSPLHF | TGTGCCAGCAGCTCAGGGACAGGGGGCTCACCCCTCCACTTT | TRBJ1-6 | TRBD1 | NA | TRBV9
CASRMNQGVAYEQYF | TGTGCCAGCAGAATGAACCAGGGAGTGGCCTACGAGCAGTACTTC | TRBJ2-7 | NA | NA | TRBV6-5
CASHSPGRATTDTQYF | TGCGCCAGCCACAGCCCGGGGAGGGCGACCACAGATACGCAGTATTTT | TRBJ2-3 | TRBD2 | NA | TRBV5-1
CASGRDRGYEQYF | TGTGCCAGTGGTCGGGACAGGGGTTACGAGCAGTACTTC | TRBJ2-7 | TRBD1 | NA | TRBV6-5
CAWNPGQGSAEAFF | TGTGCCTGGAACCCCGGACAGGGCTCGGCTGAAGCTTTCTTT | TRBJ1-1 | TRBD1 | once | TRBV30
CASSIDPIGGQGNEKLFF | TGTGCCAGTAGTATAGATCCCATAGGTGGACAGGGGAATGAAAAACTGTTTTTT | TRBJ1-4 | TRBD1 | NA | TRBV19
CAWTSGGNYEQYF | TGTGCCTGGACTTCGGGGGGAAACTACGAGCAGTACTTC | TRBJ2-7 | TRBD2 | NA | TRBV30
CASSLDGGQNGYTF | TGTGCCAGCAGCTTGGACGGGGGGCAAAATGGCTACACCTTC | TRBJ1-2 | NA | NA | TRBV5-4
CASSQGDRANYEQYF | TGTGCCAGCAGCCAAGGCGACAGGGCTAACTACGAGCAGTACTTC | TRBJ2-7 | TRBD1 | NA | TRBV3-1/TRBV3-2
CASSMTGSNQPQHF | TGTGCCAGTAGTATGACAGGGAGCAATCAGCCCCAGCATTTT | TRBJ1-5 | TRBD1 | NA | TRBV19
CASSPSGTGAQPQHF | TGTGCCAGCTCACCGTCCGGGACAGGGGCTCAGCCCCAGCATTTT | TRBJ1-5 | TRBD1 | once | TRBV18
CASSFSGGNQETQYF | TGTGCCAGCAGCTTTAGCGGGGGGAACCAAGAGACCCAGTACTTC | TRBJ2-5 | TRBD2 | NA | TRBV7-2
CAWSVSILAGALKTQYF | TGTGCCTGGAGTGTGTCGATCCTAGCGGGAGCCTTAAAGACCCAGTACTTC | TRBJ2-5 | TRBD2 | NA | TRBV30
CASSLEGVGRETQYF | TGTGCCAGCAGCTTGGAGGGGGTGGGGCGGGAGACCCAGTACTTC | TRBJ2-5 | NA | once | TRBV5-4
CASSSRATYQPQHF | TGTGCCAGCAGTTCGCGGGCAACGTATCAGCCCCAGCATTTT | TRBJ1-5 | NA | NA | TRBV28
CASSQAARVTYGYTF | TGCGCCAGCAGCCAAGCGGCGCGGGTTACCTATGGCTACACCTTC | TRBJ1-2 | NA | NA | TRBV4-3
CASSTRQDNQPQHF | TGTGCCAGTAGTACAAGACAGGACAATCAGCCCCAGCATTTT | TRBJ1-5 | NA | NA | TRBV19
CATSEASGRGDTQYF | TGTGCCACCAGTGAGGCTAGCGGGAGAGGGGATACGCAGTATTTT | TRBJ2-3 | TRBD2 | NA | TRBV24-1
CASSLDSLYNEQFF | TGCGCCAGCAGCTTAGACTCCCTATACAATGAGCAGTTCTTC | TRBJ2-1 | NA | NA | TRBV5-1
CASSLRIGSQEAFF | TGTGCCAGCAGCTTAAGGATTGGGTCCCAGGAAGCTTTCTTT | TRBJ1-1 | NA | once | TRBV7-2
CATQAGGPVGEKLFF | TGTGCCACCCAAGCGGGGGGGCCGGTAGGTGAAAAACTGTTTTTT | TRBJ1-4 | NA | few | TRBV2
CASSVGGFPNTEAFF | TGTGCCAGCAGCGTAGGGGGATTCCCGAACACTGAAGCTTTCTTT | TRBJ1-1 | NA | NA | TRBV9
CASSVGTGESYEQYF | TGTGCCAGCAGCGTAGGGACAGGGGAATCCTACGAGCAGTACTTC | TRBJ2-7 | TRBD1 | NA | TRBV9
CASKLAGTYEQYF | TGTGCCAGCAAACTAGCGGGAACCTACGAGCAGTACTTC | TRBJ2-7 | TRBD2 | NA | TRBV28
CARSFRTSGRGGLDEQYF | TGTGCCAGAAGCTTCCGGACTAGCGGGAGGGGCGGCCTGGACGAGCAGTACTTC | TRBJ2-7 | TRBD2 | NA | TRBV5-3
CASRNPLF | TGTGCTAGTCGAAACCCTCTCTTC | TRBJ1-2 | NA | NA | TRBV12-5
CASSPRLEFSGYGQFF | TGTGCCAGCAGCCCACGCTTAGAATTTAGTGGCTACGGACAGTTCTTC | TRBJ2-1 | NA | NA | TRBV14
CASSLVQGRQPQHF | TGTGCCAGCAGTTTAGTACAGGGACGTCAGCCCCAGCATTTT | TRBJ1-5 | NA | NA | TRBV28
CASTQGPGYTF | TGTGCCAGTACACAGGGGCCGGGTTACACCTTC | TRBJ1-2 | TRBD1 | NA | TRBV2
CASSSHTSNQPQHF | TGTGCCAGCAGCTCCCACACCAGCAATCAGCCCCAGCATTTT | TRBJ1-5 | NA | NA | TRBV9
CASSPGTGGNEQFF | TGTGCCAGCTCACCCGGGACAGGGGGTAATGAGCAGTTCTTC | TRBJ2-1 | TRBD1 | NA | TRBV18
CASRSVIPETQYF | TGTGCCAGCAGGTCGGTCATTCCGGAGACCCAGTACTTC | TRBJ2-5 | NA | NA | TRBV7-2
CASSYLGQGDYGYTF | TGTGCCAGCAGTTACTTGGGACAGGGAGACTATGGCTACACCTTC | TRBJ1-2 | TRBD1 | NA | TRBV6-5
CASSRGDRVAPLHF | TGCGCCAGCAGCCGTGGGGACAGGGTGGCACCCCTCCACTTT | TRBJ1-6 | TRBD1 | NA | TRBV4-3
CASTQTSGNTGELFF | TGTGCCAGCACCCAGACTAGCGGGAACACCGGGGAGCTGTTTTTT | TRBJ2-2 | TRBD2 | NA | TRBV6-5
CASSPRPLERSSYEQYF | TGTGCCAGCAGCCCTCGGCCCCTCGAGCGGTCCTCCTACGAGCAGTACTTC | TRBJ2-7 | NA | once | TRBV11-2
CASIRGNSPLHF | TGTGCCAGCATTCGGGGTAATTCACCCCTCCACTTT | TRBJ1-6 | NA | NA | TRBV12-3/TRBV12-4
CASRGQGSNYGYTF | TGTGCCAGCAGAGGACAGGGCTCTAACTATGGCTACACCTTC | TRBJ1-2 | TRBD1 | NA | TRBV6-5
CANLGQPNEKLFF | TGTGCCAACCTGGGACAGCCTAATGAAAAACTGTTTTTT | TRBJ1-4 | TRBD1 | few | TRBV5-5
CASSLEAGVFDEQYF | TGTGCCAGCAGTTTAGAGGCGGGAGTATTTGACGAGCAGTACTTC | TRBJ2-7 | TRBD2 | NA | TRBV27
CASSWRLTGNEQFF | TGTGCCAGCTCGTGGCGGCTAACGGGGAATGAGCAGTTCTTC | TRBJ2-1 | NA | few | TRBV9
CASSDTGVAGYTF | TGTGCCAGTAGTGATACAGGGGTTGCTGGCTACACCTTC | TRBJ1-2 | TRBD1 | NA | TRBV19